This T cell receptor beta chain was retrieved from a study of technical replicates of blood from several donors (dated by TCRdb to 2016 to 2017). The library relied on the immunoSEQ multiplex PCR assay. The table comes from immuneACCESS by way of TCRdb, which keeps in-frame sequences with V and J called. Part of the clones is missing from these tables; in studies checked, under half for an unresolved V gene and the rest for unknown reasons. Present in this sample are some 68,000 clones, 80% to 95% of which were seen just once. Clones ranked in the top ten supply approximately 0.39% of the sample. On this clone itself: Its recognized antigen is unknown. Base qualities are missing; no much larger clone stands one base away.

Based on the germline V gene, the CDR1 and CDR2 sequences are SGHAT and FQNNGV. Inclusive of the bounding cysteine and phenylalanine, the CDR3 is 15 residues long. Only the CDR3 DNA stays, 45 bases, in frame from base 1. Clipping removes 4 bases from V and 0 bases from J, with 3 as the unmatched junction base count. What was sequenced was T cells isolated from PBMCs. The chain is encoded by TRBV11-2 joined to TRBJ2-1, with 7 bases in between that match TRBD1. The TCR comes from a human donor in good health. The DNA is TGTGCCAGCAGCTGGGGACAGAGCTCCTACAATGAGCAGTTCTTC. This yields the protein CASSWGQSSYNEQFF. Full variable domain (CDR3 extended with the reference TRBV11-2 and TRBJ2-1 proteins): EAGVAQSPRYKIIEKRQSVAFWCNPISGHATLYWYQQILGQGPKLLIQFQNNGVVDDSQLPKDRFSAERLKGVDSTLKIQPAKLEDSAVYLCASSWGQSSYNEQFFGPGTRLTVL.